This T cell receptor (beta chain) emerged from a study of human T cells and chemical hapten exposure (dated by TCRdb to the early 2020s). For the study in its entirety: Libraries were pooled for sequencing, and variation in per-sample TCR yields was attributed mainly to small differences in library volumes within the pool. Both TCR alpha and TCR beta chains were sequenced from each blood RNA sample. The study tracked peripheral blood TCR repertoire changes in vivo during primary and secondary sensitization to the hapten diphenylcyclopropenone (DPC) in alopecia patients.

This clonotype came up many times. Its antigen is unknown. Qualities for individual bases were not recorded, and no much larger clone is one base off. The time point label of this sample denotes: healthy volunteer bleed at 2 weeks. Total RNA was extracted from unfractionated whole blood that had been collected in Tempus Blood RNA tubes. Roughly five healthy volunteers acted as controls for TCR sequencing and had blood drawn at day 0, 2 weeks and 6 weeks. The germline V gene (reference sequence) specifies LGHDT as CDR1 and YNNKEL as CDR2. V sheds 0 bases and J sheds 6 bases, leaving 15 bases between their ends. Spanning cysteine to phenylalanine, the CDR3 consists of 16 amino acids. The kept DNA is CDR3 alone, 48 bases in frame from the first base. General study outcomes and caveats: The number of TCRs above 1 in 1000 frequency did not change with DPC sensitization; there was no evidence of global repertoire structure alterations. After repeated subsampling, the strength of the expansion versus patch-test correlation and the threshold at which it became significant changed.

Library preparation employed RACE. Sequencing instrument: NextSeq 500. Library preparation attached unique molecular identifiers to individual cDNA molecules for quantitative, reproducible TCR counting. On the authors' methods: The median number of TCRs per sample was 95,638, ranging from roughly 23,224 to 700,000. The Decombinator software suite was used to annotate the V, J and CDR3 of the TCR reads. For PS versus PT1 abundance plots, all samples were subsampled to the same number of TCRs (28,000). Expanded TCRs were defined as absent before sensitization and observed at least eight times at the 2-week time point. TCRdb reprocessing: public reads trimmed at Q25 with fastp, clones called with MiXCR, in-frame beta chains kept. Rows with a matching CDR3 protein are joined into one entry that keeps the most common DNA and genes. The V and J calls, along with clone size, are taken from TCRdb and not from the paper's own processing. In all, the sample holds 35,000 to 50,000 distinct CDR3 sequences, and approximately 4.7% of those were seen once. The top ten hold 1.5% to 2% of the sample.

Rearrangement joined TRBV3-1 to TRBJ1-5, with a weak D call of TRBD1 (5 bases match). This TCR derives from a female donor in good health. Some clones in this sample may be carry-over from other donors' samples. The source material was whole blood. The CDR3 region: CASSQEGWGGRQPQHF. The DNA is as follows: TGTGCCAGCAGCCAAGAGGGTTGGGGGGGTCGTCAGCCCCAGCATTTT.